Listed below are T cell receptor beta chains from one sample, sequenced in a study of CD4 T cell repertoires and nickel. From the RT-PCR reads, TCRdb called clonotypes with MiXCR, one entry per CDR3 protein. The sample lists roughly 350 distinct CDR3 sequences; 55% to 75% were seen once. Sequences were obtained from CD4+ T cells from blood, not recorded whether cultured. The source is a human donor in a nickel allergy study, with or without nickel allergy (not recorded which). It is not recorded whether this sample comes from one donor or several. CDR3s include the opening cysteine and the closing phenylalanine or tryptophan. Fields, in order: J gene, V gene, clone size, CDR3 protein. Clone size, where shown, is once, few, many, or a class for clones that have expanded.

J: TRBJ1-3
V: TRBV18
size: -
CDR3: CASSPPGGRGNTIYF

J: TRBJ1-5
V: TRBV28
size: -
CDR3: CASSTTGTGANQPQHF

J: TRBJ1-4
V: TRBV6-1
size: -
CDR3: CASSERGRGGEKLFF

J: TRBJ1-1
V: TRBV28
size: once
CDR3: CASSPDWTEAFF

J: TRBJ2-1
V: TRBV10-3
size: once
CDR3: CAISESWRGGTYNEQFF

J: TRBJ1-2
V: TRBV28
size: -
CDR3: CASRVGGAGEGYTF

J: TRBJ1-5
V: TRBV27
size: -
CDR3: CASSALRGRGIGNQPQHF

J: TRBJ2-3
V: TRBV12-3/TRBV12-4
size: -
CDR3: CASSDDRYTQYF

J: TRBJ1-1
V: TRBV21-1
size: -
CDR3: CASSFGAGPDTEAFF

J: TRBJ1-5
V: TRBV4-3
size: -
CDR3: CASSQNHRVSNQPQHF

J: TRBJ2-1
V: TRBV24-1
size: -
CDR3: CATSDEGGRASNEQFF

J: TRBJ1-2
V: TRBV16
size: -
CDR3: CASSQYLGGYGAGGYTF

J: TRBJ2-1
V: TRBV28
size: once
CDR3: CASSPQRGWGLPFF

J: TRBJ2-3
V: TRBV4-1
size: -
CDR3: CASSQAGTGGTDTQYF

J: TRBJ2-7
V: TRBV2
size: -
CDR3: CASRPWGRYEQYF

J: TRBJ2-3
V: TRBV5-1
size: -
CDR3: CASSLSSGLGTDTQYF

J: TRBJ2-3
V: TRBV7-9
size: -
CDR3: CASRGLLSTDTQYF

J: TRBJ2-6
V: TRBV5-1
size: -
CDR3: CASSLGSSGANVLTF

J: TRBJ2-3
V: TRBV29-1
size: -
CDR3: CSVPRDLGTDTQYF

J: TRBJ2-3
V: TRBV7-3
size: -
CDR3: CASSVAGRTDTQYF

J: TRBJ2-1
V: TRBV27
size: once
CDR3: CASRPLAGDNEQFF

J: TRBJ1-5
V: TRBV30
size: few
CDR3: CAWSVLGPPGDQPQHF

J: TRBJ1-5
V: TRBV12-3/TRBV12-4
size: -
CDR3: CASRPTGSGNQPQHF

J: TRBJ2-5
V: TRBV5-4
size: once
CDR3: CASSVRTGETQYF

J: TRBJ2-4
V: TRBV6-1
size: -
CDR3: CASSDSMVRTLAKNIQYF

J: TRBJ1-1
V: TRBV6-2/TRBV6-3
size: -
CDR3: CASSWRPGDTEAFF

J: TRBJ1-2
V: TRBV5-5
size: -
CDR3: CASSLAASRSSANYGYTF

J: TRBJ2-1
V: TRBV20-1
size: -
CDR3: CSARTGTGSQEQFF

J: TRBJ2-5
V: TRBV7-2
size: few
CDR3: CASSPGHTRTQETQYF

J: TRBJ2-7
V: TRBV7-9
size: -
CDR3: CASSPNVREFHEQYF

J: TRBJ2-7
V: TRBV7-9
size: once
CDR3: CASSLASGRPYEQYF

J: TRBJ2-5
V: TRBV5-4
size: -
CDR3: CASSLGLEETQYF

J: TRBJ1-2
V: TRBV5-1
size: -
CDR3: CASSSPTGAGYTF

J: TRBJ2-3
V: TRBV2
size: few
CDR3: CASINFALGSDTQYF

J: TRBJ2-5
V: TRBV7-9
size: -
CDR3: CASSPAWADAGETQYF

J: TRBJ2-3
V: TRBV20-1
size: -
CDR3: CSARDPRKPGWLAGGKSTDTQYF

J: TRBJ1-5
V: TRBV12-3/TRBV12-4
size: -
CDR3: CASSLSDRGTQHF

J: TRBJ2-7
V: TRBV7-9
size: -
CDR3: CASSLASPYEQYF

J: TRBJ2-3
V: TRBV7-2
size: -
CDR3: CASKPGGSSSPDTQYF

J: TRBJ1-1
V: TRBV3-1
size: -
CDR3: CASSQPDGGRNTEAFF

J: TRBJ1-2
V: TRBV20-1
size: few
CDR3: CSVWDSLANYGYTF

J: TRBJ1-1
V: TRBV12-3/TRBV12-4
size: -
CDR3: CASSHNRHQGTEAFF

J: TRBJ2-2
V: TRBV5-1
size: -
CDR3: CASSPMFTGELFF

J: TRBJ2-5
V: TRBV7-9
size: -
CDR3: CASSVAGQETQYF

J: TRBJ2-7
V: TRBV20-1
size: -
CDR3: CSARDKGVRREQYF

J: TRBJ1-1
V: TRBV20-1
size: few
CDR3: CSARDRRGGAPEAFF

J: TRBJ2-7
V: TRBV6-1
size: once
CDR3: CASSMRAGPYEQYF

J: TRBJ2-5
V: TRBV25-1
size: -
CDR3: CASSLHRDQETQYF

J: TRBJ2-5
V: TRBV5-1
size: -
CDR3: CASSRDRGIAETQYF

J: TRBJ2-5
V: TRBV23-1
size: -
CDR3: CASSSRGPGETQYF

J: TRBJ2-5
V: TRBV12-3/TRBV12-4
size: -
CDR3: CASRTSGGVETQYF

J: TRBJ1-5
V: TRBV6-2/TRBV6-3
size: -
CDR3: CASTQVGGRNQPQHF

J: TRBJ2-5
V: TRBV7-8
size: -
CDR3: CASSSWGEETQYF

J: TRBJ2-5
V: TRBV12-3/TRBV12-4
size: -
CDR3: CASSFFTERETQYF